This T cell receptor (beta chain) came from a study of cytomegalovirus exposure and HLA in healthy donors. Study context: Of 300 to 500 genotyped donors, more than 65% grouped in the Caucasian-associated ancestry cluster. Study conclusions and caveats: Cytomegalovirus association was listed for 164 TCR beta chains.

As concerns this clone: The antigen remains unidentified.

60 Vbeta and 13 Jbeta primers were used in PCR. Some clones are missing from TCRdb's copy, which holds only in-frame ones; the method was immunoSEQ multiplex PCR. The sample holds some 75,000 clones. The CDR3 spans 17 residues. V was clipped by 0 bases and J by 3 bases, with 20 bases between them. The germline CDR1 and CDR2 sequences are SQVTM and ANQGSEA. The material sequenced was PBMCs. The rearrangement links TRBV29-1 to TRBJ1-1; TRBD1 might be the D (5 bases). The TCR was taken from a boy between 10 and 17 years old in good health and CMV-seronegative. CDR3 coding DNA: TGCAGCGTTGAAGAATCGGTTTTGGGGGAGGCGGACACTGAAGCTTTCTTT. Its translation: CSVEESVLGEADTEAFF. The full variable domain, in which reference TRBV29-1 and TRBJ1-1 provide the parts outside the CDR3, is SAVISQKPSRDICQRGTSLTIQCQVDSQVTMMFWYRQQPGQSLTLIATANQGSEATYESGFVIDKFPISRPNLTFSTLTVSNMSPEDSSIYLCSVEESVLGEADTEAFFGQGTRLTVV.